Listed below are T cell receptor beta chains from one sample, sequenced in a study of shared clonotypes between healthy human individuals. TCRdb's table, derived via immunoSEQ multiplex PCR, lists solely in-frame clones and lacks some. Of hundreds of thousands of clones listed, 55% to 75% are singletons. Input material: memory CD4+ T cells sorted from blood. Source of these receptors: a woman aged 25 to 39 in good health. CDR3s include the opening cysteine and the closing phenylalanine or tryptophan. Each record gives: V gene, D gene, J gene, CDR3 length, clone size, CDR3 protein, CDR3 DNA. A D gene is named only where the DNA matches it firmly. Expanded clones are given a class, and other clones once, few, many or no size at all.

TRBV10-2	NA	TRBJ2-7	13	NA	CASSVGIPYEQYF	TGCGCCAGCAGTGTTGGTATACCATACGAGCAGTACTTC
TRBV18	TRBD1	TRBJ1-4	18	few	CASSRRGQIAEGLEKLFF	TGTGCCAGCTCACGGAGGGGACAGATCGCGGAGGGGCTAGAAAAACTGTTTTTT
TRBV28	NA	TRBJ1-4	15	NA	CASSPGTRNNEKLFF	TGTGCCAGCAGTCCTGGGACGAGGAATAATGAAAAACTGTTTTTT
TRBV6-1	TRBD1	TRBJ2-7	14	NA	CASTGTGASYEQYF	TGTGCCAGCACCGGAACAGGGGCGTCCTACGAGCAGTACTTC
TRBV2	NA	TRBJ2-1	16	NA	CASSESEVGVFNEQFF	TGTGCCAGCAGTGAAAGTGAGGTCGGCGTGTTCAATGAGCAGTTCTTC
TRBV28	TRBD1	TRBJ1-2	15	NA	CASISAGQAPRGYTF	TGTGCCAGCATCTCAGCTGGACAGGCCCCTAGAGGCTACACCTTC
TRBV5-1	TRBD1	TRBJ1-2	16	NA	CASCPGQGVANYGYTF	TGCGCCAGCTGTCCGGGACAGGGGGTAGCTAACTATGGCTACACCTTC
TRBV9	TRBD2	TRBJ2-2	16	NA	CASSVAASGNTGELFF	TGTGCCAGCAGCGTAGCGGCTAGCGGTAACACCGGGGAGCTGTTTTTT
TRBV19	NA	TRBJ1-5	16	NA	CASSIYGGRINQPQHF	TGTGCCAGTAGTATTTATGGCGGACGGATCAATCAGCCCCAGCATTTT
TRBV10-1	TRBD1	TRBJ1-1	14	NA	CASSRDRADTEAFF	TGCGCCAGCAGTCGCGACAGGGCCGACACTGAAGCTTTCTTT
TRBV7-2	NA	TRBJ2-7	15	NA	CASSSSRELTYEQYF	TGTGCCAGCAGCTCAAGTCGTGAACTAACCTACGAGCAGTACTTC
TRBV30	TRBD1	TRBJ1-2	14	NA	CAWSSGQGADGYTF	TGTGCCTGGAGTAGCGGCCAGGGGGCGGATGGCTACACCTTC
TRBV6-5	NA	TRBJ1-1	13	NA	CASSLTEGTEAFF	TGTGCCAGCAGTTTAACAGAGGGCACTGAAGCTTTCTTT
TRBV18	NA	TRBJ2-2	15	NA	CASSNYRAGTGELFF	TGTGCCAGCTCAAACTACAGGGCGGGTACCGGGGAGCTGTTTTTT
TRBV7-2	NA	TRBJ2-1	15	NA	CASSLDYTSYNEQFF	TGTGCCAGCAGCTTAGATTACACATCCTACAATGAGCAGTTCTTC
TRBV19	TRBD2	TRBJ2-3	20	NA	CASSISGAGLRGSGTDTQYF	TGTGCCAGTAGTATATCGGGAGCGGGCCTTCGCGGGAGCGGGACAGATACGCAGTATTTT
TRBV5-1	TRBD1	TRBJ2-5	16	NA	CASSFQPSGTGETQYF	TGCGCCAGCAGCTTTCAACCGTCCGGGACAGGAGAGACCCAGTACTTC
TRBV14	NA	TRBJ2-7	15	NA	CASSQEFTGANEQYF	TGTGCCAGCAGCCAAGAATTCACAGGAGCGAACGAGCAGTACTTC
TRBV28	NA	TRBJ2-3	14	NA	CASSFGGVTDTQYF	TGTGCCAGCAGTTTTGGGGGCGTCACAGATACGCAGTATTTT
TRBV7-9	NA	TRBJ1-1	13	few	CASSSEGYTEAFF	TGTGCCAGCAGTTCCGAGGGATACACTGAAGCTTTCTTT
TRBV15	TRBD1	TRBJ1-5	16	NA	CATSREGTGGYQPQHF	TGTGCCACCAGCAGAGAGGGGACAGGGGGCTATCAGCCCCAGCATTTT
TRBV5-1	TRBD1	TRBJ2-7	15	NA	CASSAWTGSVYEQYF	TGCGCCAGCAGCGCGTGGACAGGGTCGGTCTACGAGCAGTACTTC
TRBV28	NA	TRBJ2-2	13	NA	CASSLQVTGELFF	TGTGCCAGCAGTTTACAGGTTACCGGGGAGCTGTTTTTT
TRBV7-8	TRBD2	TRBJ2-1	15	NA	CASSRLAGGLNEQFF	TGTGCCAGCAGCCGGCTAGCGGGAGGGCTGAATGAGCAGTTCTTC